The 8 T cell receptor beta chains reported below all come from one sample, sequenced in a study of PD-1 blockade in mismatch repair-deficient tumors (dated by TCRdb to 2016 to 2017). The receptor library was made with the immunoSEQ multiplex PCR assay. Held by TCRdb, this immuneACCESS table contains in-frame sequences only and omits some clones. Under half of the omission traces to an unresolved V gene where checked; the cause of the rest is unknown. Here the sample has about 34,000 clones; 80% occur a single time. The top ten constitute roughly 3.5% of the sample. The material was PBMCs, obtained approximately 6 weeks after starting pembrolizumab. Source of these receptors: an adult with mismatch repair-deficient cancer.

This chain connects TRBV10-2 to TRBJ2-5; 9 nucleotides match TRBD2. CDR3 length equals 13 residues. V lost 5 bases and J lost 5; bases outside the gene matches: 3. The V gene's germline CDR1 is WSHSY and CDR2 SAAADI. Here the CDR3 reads CASSTGLAETQYF. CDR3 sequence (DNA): TGCGCCAGCAGTACCGGACTAGCGGAGACCCAGTACTTC.

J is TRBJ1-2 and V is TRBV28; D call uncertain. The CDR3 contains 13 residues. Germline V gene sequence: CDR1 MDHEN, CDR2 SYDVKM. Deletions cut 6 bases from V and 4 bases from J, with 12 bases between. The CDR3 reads CASRLGGRYGYTF. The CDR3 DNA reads TGTGCCAGCAGGTTGGGAGGGCGCTATGGCTACACCTTC.

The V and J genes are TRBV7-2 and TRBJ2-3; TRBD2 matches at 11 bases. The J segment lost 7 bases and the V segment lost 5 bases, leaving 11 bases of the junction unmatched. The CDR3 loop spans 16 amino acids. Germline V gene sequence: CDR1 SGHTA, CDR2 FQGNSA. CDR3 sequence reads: CASSLPTSGILNTQYF. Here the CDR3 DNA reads TGTGCCAGCAGCCTACCGACTAGCGGGATTTTGAATACGCAGTATTTT.

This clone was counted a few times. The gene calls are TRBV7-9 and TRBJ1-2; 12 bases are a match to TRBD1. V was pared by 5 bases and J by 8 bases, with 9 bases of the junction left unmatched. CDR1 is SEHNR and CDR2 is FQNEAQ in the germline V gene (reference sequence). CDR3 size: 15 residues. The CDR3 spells CASSPYSGTGGGYTF. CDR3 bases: TGTGCCAGCAGCCCATACTCCGGGACAGGGGGCGGCTACACCTTC.

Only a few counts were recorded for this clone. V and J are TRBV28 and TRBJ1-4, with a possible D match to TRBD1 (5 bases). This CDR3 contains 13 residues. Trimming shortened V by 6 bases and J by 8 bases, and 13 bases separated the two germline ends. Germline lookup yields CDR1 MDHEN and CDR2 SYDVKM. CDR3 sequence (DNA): TGTGCCAGCAGCCTCCCCGGACACGAAAAACTGTTTTTT. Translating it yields CASSLPGHEKLFF.

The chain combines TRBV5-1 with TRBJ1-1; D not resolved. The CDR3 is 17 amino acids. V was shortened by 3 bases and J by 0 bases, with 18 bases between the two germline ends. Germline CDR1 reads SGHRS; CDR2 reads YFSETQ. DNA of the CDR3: TGCGCCAGCAGCTCGGGAGAGCAGGCATTTGTGAACACTGAAGCTTTCTTT. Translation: CASSSGEQAFVNTEAFF. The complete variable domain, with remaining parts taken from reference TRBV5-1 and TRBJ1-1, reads KAGVTQTPRYLIKTRGQQVTLSCSPISGHRSVSWYQQTPGQGLQFLFEYFSETQRNKGNFPGRFSGRQFSNSRSEMNVSTLELGDSALYLCASSSGEQAFVNTEAFFGQGTRLTVV.

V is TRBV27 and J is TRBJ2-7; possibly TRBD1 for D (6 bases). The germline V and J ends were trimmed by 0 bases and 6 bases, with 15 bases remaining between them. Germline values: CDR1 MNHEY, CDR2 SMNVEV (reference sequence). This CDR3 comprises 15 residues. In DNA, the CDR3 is TGTGCCAGCAGTTTATCTAGGGGGAGCTATTCCGAGCAGTACTTC. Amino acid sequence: CASSLSRGSYSEQYF.

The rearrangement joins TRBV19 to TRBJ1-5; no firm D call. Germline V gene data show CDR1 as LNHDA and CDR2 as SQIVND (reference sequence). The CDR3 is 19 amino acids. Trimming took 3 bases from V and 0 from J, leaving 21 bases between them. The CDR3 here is CASSIPWEQRTYSNQPQHF. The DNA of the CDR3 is TGTGCCAGTAGTATCCCCTGGGAGCAGAGGACTTATAGCAATCAGCCCCAGCATTTT.